A selection of T cell receptor beta chains follows, all from one sample in a study of blood T cell repertoires in COVID-19. Sequenced by immunoSEQ multiplex PCR; TCRdb stores in-frame clones only, minus some. The table lists 350,000 or so clones, more than 70% of them singletons. Sequenced input: peripheral blood. Receptor source: a woman in her sixties with COVID-19, enrolled during active disease. Each CDR3 is given with its conserved first and last residue. The D gene is left open where the match is weak. Not every row has a clone size; where given, it reads once, few, many or a size class.

v_gene	j_gene	d_gene	abundance	CDR3nt	CDR3aa
TRBV5-6	TRBJ2-7	TRBD1	.	TGTGCCAGCAGCTTGGATGGGACAGGGGTCTACGAGCAGTACTTC	CASSLDGTGVYEQYF
TRBV5-1	TRBJ1-4	.	.	TGCGCCAGCCGTGAGGGGGTAGGCGATGAAAAACTGTTTTTT	CASREGVGDEKLFF
TRBV6-5	TRBJ1-2	TRBD1	.	TGTGCCAGCAGACGACAGGGGGGGGGATATGGCTACACCTTC	CASRRQGGGYGYTF
TRBV18	TRBJ1-5	.	.	TGTGCCAGCTCACCAACAGCTAATCAGCCCCAGCATTTT	CASSPTANQPQHF
TRBV9	TRBJ1-1	TRBD1	.	TGTGCCAGCAGCGCTAAGGGGGCAGGAAACACTGAAGCTTTCTTT	CASSAKGAGNTEAFF
TRBV6-5	TRBJ1-5	.	.	TGTGCCAGCAGCACCGAAAGGAGGCAGCCCCAGCATTTT	CASSTERRQPQHF
TRBV5-6	TRBJ1-3	.	once	TGTGCCAGCAGCCGGACTGTTGGAAACACCATATATTTT	CASSRTVGNTIYF
TRBV27	TRBJ2-1	TRBD2	.	TGTGCCAGCAGTTTAACTTCTAGCGGGGGGCTCCGGTCCTACAATGAGCAGTTCTTC	CASSLTSSGGLRSYNEQFF
TRBV5-8	TRBJ1-5	TRBD1	.	TGTGCCAGCAGCTGGGACAGGGATCAGCCCCAGCATTTT	CASSWDRDQPQHF
TRBV2	TRBJ2-4	.	.	TGTGCCAGCAGTGAAAGGCGGCAGCACTTC	CASSERRQHF
TRBV6-6	TRBJ1-1	.	.	TGTGCCAGCAGTTACTCGAGACAGAACACTGAAGCTTTCTTT	CASSYSRQNTEAFF
TRBV5-1	TRBJ1-6	.	.	TGCGCCAGCAGCTTGGTTACAGGGCCCCCCTATAATTCACCCCTCCACTTT	CASSLVTGPPYNSPLHF
TRBV4-1	TRBJ2-5	TRBD2	.	TGCGCCAGCAGCGCCTTCTTAGCGGGGGGGCAAGAGACCCAGTACTTC	CASSAFLAGGQETQYF
TRBV7-2	TRBJ1-2	TRBD1	.	TGTGCCAGCAGTTATTCAGGGGGCTCAATGCAGGGCTACACCTTC	CASSYSGGSMQGYTF
TRBV2	TRBJ1-5	TRBD1	.	TGTGCCAGCAGTAGACAGGGACCCAATCAGCCCCAGCATTTT	CASSRQGPNQPQHF
TRBV5-4	TRBJ1-6	.	.	TGTGCCAGCAGCTCCCCGATAGGGGTAGATTCACCCCTCCACTTT	CASSSPIGVDSPLHF
TRBV20-1	TRBJ1-1	.	.	TGCAGTGCTAGATGGAGTACCTGGGCTTTCTTT	CSARWSTWAFF
TRBV5-4	TRBJ1-2	TRBD1	.	TGTGCCAGCAGCTTGGACAGGGGGGCAGGTGGCTACACCTTC	CASSLDRGAGGYTF
TRBV18	TRBJ2-1	.	.	TGTGCCAGCTCACGAGAAATGCTAATCCTTAATGAGCAGTTCTTC	CASSREMLILNEQFF
TRBV28	TRBJ1-1	TRBD1	.	TGTGCCAGCAGCTCTGCGGGACAGTCGAACACTGAAGCTTTCTTT	CASSSAGQSNTEAFF
TRBV9	TRBJ2-7	TRBD2	.	TGTGCCAGCAGCTCCCACTCACTAGCGAACGAGCAGTACTTC	CASSSHSLANEQYF
TRBV3-1/TRBV3-2	TRBJ2-3	.	once	TGTGCCAGCAGCCCCTGGGGGGGCGGGGGTCTTATAGATACGCAGTATTTT	CASSPWGGGGLIDTQYF
TRBV18	TRBJ1-6	.	.	TGTGCCAGCTCATCGCGGGCAGGGGAAGATTCACCCCTCCACTTT	CASSSRAGEDSPLHF
TRBV5-1	TRBJ1-2	.	.	TGCGCCAGCAGCTTGCAGGGTGGTATATATGGCTACACCTTC	CASSLQGGIYGYTF
TRBV4-1	TRBJ2-3	TRBD1	.	TGCGCCAGCAGCCAAGTGTCAGGGGGCTACACCGATACGCAGTATTTT	CASSQVSGGYTDTQYF
TRBV7-3	TRBJ1-2	TRBD1	few	TGTGCCAGCAGCTTACTCCCCCGGGACAGGGGAGGGTATGGCTACACCTTC	CASSLLPRDRGGYGYTF
TRBV27	TRBJ1-2	TRBD1	.	TGTGCCAGCAGTTTATCGAACAGGGGATCGGGTGGCTACACCTTC	CASSLSNRGSGGYTF
TRBV6-5	TRBJ1-1	TRBD1	.	TGTGCCAGCAGCCTCAGGGGGGTGAACACTGAAGCTTTCTTT	CASSLRGVNTEAFF
TRBV5-1	TRBJ2-5	.	.	TGCGCCAGCAGTTCAGGGGACGGGGTGGAGACCCAGTACTTC	CASSSGDGVETQYF
TRBV5-1	TRBJ1-4	TRBD1	.	TGCGCCAGCAGCTTAACCGGGACAGGGAATGAAAAACTGTTTTTT	CASSLTGTGNEKLFF
TRBV6-6	TRBJ2-3	TRBD1	.	TGTGCCAGCAGCCAACCGGACAGGAGCACAGATACGCAGTATTTT	CASSQPDRSTDTQYF
TRBV4-1	TRBJ1-1	TRBD1	few	TGCGCCAGCAGCCACCTGACAGGGATTAACACTGAAGCTTTCTTT	CASSHLTGINTEAFF
TRBV27	TRBJ2-5	TRBD1	.	TGTGCCAGCAGTTTATCTCGGGGCAGGGGGAAAGAGACCCAGTACTTC	CASSLSRGRGKETQYF
TRBV4-1	TRBJ1-5	.	once	TGCGCCAGCAGCGGGACAAGGGGCGAGCGCCTTAGCAATCAGCCCCAGCATTTT	CASSGTRGERLSNQPQHF
TRBV5-1	TRBJ2-7	TRBD1	.	TGCGCCAGCAGCTTCGGACAGGGAGTTTACGAGCAGTACTTC	CASSFGQGVYEQYF
TRBV19	TRBJ1-2	.	.	TGTGCCAGTAGAGAGGGCTATGGCTACACCTTC	CASREGYGYTF
TRBV4-2	TRBJ1-6	.	few	TGTGCCAGCAGCCAAGAATCCGGACAGTATAATTCACCCCTCCACTTT	CASSQESGQYNSPLHF
TRBV28	TRBJ1-2	TRBD1	.	TGTGCCAGCAGTCCCCCGGGACAGGGGGGAGATGGCTACACCTTC	CASSPPGQGGDGYTF
TRBV7-9	TRBJ2-2	.	.	TGTGCCAGCAGCTTGACAGGGAACACCGGGGAGCTGTTTTTT	CASSLTGNTGELFF
TRBV27	TRBJ1-1	TRBD1	.	TGTGCCAGCAGTCACCACAGGGGGCGAGATACTGAAGCTTTCTTT	CASSHHRGRDTEAFF
TRBV28	TRBJ1-2	TRBD1	.	TGTGCCAGCACAGGGGGCCTTAACTATGGCTACACCTTC	CASTGGLNYGYTF
TRBV5-1	TRBJ1-1	.	.	TGCGCCAGCAGCTTGACGGCAGGGGTTTTGTCGAACACTGAAGCTTTCTTT	CASSLTAGVLSNTEAFF
TRBV7-6	TRBJ2-3	TRBD2	.	TGTGCCAGCAGCCGTCTAGTAGCGGGGGGGCTCACAGATACGCAGTATTTT	CASSRLVAGGLTDTQYF
TRBV12-5	TRBJ1-5	.	.	TGTGCTAGTGGTTTGGTAAATCCCAGAAGCAATCAGCCCCAGCATTTT	CASGLVNPRSNQPQHF
TRBV7-3	TRBJ2-2	TRBD1	.	TGTGCCAGCAGCAATCGAGTTCCCGGGACAGGGGGCGGCACCGGGGAGCTGTTTTTT	CASSNRVPGTGGGTGELFF
TRBV4-1	TRBJ2-3	TRBD1	.	TGCGCCAGCAGCCAGGGACAGGGAAAAACAGATACGCAGTATTTT	CASSQGQGKTDTQYF
TRBV4-1	TRBJ1-1	.	.	TGCGCCAGCAGCCATTACGGGGGGAACACTGAAGCTTTCTTT	CASSHYGGNTEAFF
TRBV6-5	TRBJ1-2	TRBD1	.	TGTGCCAGCAACCAGGGACAGCTAAACTATGGCTACACCTTC	CASNQGQLNYGYTF
TRBV14	TRBJ2-3	.	once	TGTGCCAGCAGCGTTCGTCCCCTACTTCGGGCAGATACGCAGTATTTT	CASSVRPLLRADTQYF
TRBV28	TRBJ2-1	TRBD2	.	TGTGCCAGCCCCCCGGGACTAGCGGGGGAACTGAGCTCCTACAATGAGCAGTTCTTC	CASPPGLAGELSSYNEQFF
TRBV4-1	TRBJ1-3	.	.	TGCGCCAGCAGCCGCAACGGGGACTCTGGAAACACCATATATTTT	CASSRNGDSGNTIYF
TRBV18	TRBJ1-1	.	.	TGTGCCAGCTCATCGGACTCAAACACTGAAGCTTTCTTT	CASSSDSNTEAFF
TRBV7-6	TRBJ2-7	.	.	TGTGCCAGCAGCTTATTCTCAGGGGTGATCTCCTACGAGCAGTACTTC	CASSLFSGVISYEQYF